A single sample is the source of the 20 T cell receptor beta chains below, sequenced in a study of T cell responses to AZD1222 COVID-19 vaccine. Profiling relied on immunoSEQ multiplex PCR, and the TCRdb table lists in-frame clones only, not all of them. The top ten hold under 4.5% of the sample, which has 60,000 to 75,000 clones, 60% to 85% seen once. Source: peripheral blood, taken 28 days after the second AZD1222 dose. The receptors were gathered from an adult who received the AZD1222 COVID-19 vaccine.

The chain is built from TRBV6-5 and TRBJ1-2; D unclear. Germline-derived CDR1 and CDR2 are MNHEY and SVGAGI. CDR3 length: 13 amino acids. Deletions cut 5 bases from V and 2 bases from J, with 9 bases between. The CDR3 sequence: CASSPQLNYGYTF. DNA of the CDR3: TGTGCCAGCAGTCCACAGCTAAACTATGGCTACACCTTC.

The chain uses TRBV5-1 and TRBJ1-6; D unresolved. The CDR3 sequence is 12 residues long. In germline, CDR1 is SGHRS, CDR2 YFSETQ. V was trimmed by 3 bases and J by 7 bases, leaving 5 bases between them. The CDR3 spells CASSSMNSPLHF. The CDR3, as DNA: TGCGCCAGCAGCTCTATGAATTCACCCCTCCACTTT.

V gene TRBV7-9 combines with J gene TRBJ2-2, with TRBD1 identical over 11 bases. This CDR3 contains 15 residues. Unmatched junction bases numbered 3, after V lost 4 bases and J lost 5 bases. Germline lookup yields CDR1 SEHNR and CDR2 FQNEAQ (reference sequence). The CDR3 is CASSSRDRGTGELFF. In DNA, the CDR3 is TGTGCCAGCAGCTCGCGGGACAGGGGGACCGGGGAGCTGTTTTTT.

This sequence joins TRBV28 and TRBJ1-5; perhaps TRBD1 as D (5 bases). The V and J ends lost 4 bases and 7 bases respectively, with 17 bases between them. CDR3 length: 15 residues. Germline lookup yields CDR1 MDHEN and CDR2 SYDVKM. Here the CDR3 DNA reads TGTGCCAGCAGTTCTCACCCTCCGGGGGAGCAGCCCCAGCATTTT. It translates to CASSSHPPGEQPQHF.

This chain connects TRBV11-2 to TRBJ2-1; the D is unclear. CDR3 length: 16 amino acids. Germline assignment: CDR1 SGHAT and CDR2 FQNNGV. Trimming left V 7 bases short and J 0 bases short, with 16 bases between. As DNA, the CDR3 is TGTGCCAGCACCAACGCCAGGACGAGCTCCTACAATGAGCAGTTCTTC. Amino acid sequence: CASTNARTSSYNEQFF.

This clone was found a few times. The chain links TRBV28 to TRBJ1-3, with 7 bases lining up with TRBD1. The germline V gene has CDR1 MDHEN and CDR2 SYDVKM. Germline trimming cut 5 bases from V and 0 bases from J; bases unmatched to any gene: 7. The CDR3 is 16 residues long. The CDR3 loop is CASSIGTVYSGNTIYF. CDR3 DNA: TGTGCCAGCAGTATCGGGACAGTTTACTCTGGAAACACCATATATTTT.

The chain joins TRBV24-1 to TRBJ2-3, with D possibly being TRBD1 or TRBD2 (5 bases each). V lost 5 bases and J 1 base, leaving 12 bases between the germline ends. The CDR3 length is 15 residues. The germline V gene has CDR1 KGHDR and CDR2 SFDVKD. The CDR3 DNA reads TGTGCCACCAGTGCTGAGGGGTCCGGCACAGATACGCAGTATTTT. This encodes CATSAEGSGTDTQYF.

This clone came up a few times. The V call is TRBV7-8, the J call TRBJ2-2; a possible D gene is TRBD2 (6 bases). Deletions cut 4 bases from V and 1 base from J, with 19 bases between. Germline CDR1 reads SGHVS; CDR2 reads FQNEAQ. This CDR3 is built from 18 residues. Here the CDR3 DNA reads TGTGCCAGCAGCTCCAAAGGAGGGACCGACGAGAACACCGGGGAGCTGTTTTTT. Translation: CASSSKGGTDENTGELFF.

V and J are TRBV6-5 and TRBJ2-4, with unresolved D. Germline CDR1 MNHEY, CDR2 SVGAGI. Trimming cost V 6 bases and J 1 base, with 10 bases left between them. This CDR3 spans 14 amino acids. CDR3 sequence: CASSQDSAKNIQYF. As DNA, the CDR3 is TGTGCCAGCAGCCAGGATTCGGCCAAAAACATTCAGTACTTC.

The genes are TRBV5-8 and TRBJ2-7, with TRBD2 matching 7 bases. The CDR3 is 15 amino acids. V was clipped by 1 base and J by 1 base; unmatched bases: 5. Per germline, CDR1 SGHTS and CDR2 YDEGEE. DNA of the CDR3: TGTGCCAGCAGCTTGAATCTCGGGAGGTCCTACGAGCAGTACTTC. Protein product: CASSLNLGRSYEQYF.

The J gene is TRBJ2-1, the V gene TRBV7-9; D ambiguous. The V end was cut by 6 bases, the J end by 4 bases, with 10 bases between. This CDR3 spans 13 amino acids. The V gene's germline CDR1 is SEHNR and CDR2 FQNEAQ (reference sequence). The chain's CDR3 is CASSSDRYNEQFF. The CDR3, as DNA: TGTGCCAGCAGTTCCGACCGATACAATGAGCAGTTCTTC.

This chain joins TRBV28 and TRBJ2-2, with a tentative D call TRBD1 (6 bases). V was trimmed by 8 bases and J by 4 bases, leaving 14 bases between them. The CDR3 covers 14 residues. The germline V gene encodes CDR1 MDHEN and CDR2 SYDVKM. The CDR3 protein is CASRLGQLTGELFF. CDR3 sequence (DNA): TGTGCCAGCCGCTTAGGACAGCTCACCGGGGAGCTGTTTTTT.

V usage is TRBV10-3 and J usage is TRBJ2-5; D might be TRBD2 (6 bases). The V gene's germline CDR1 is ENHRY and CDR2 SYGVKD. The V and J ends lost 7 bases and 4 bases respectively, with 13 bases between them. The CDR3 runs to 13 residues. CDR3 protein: CAITGAEGETQYF. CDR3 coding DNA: TGTGCCATCACCGGGGCGGAGGGAGAGACCCAGTACTTC.

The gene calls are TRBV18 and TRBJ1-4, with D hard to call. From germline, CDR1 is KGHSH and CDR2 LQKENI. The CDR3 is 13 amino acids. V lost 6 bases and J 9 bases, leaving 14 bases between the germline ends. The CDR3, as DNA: TGTGCCAGCTCCGCCCAGGACGCGAAAAAACTGTTTTTT. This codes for CASSAQDAKKLFF.

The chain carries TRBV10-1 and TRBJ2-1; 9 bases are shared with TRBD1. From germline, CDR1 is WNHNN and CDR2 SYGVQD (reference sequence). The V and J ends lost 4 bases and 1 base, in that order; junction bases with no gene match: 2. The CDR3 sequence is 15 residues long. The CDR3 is CASSVTGGSYNEQFF. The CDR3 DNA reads TGCGCCAGCAGTGTGACAGGGGGTTCCTACAATGAGCAGTTCTTC.

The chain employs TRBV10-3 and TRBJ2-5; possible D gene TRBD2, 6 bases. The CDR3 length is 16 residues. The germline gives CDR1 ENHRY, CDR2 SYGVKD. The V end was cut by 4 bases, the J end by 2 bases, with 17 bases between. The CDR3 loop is CAISVGRGAGQETQYF. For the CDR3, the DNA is TGTGCCATCAGTGTGGGTCGGGGCGCGGGGCAAGAGACCCAGTACTTC.

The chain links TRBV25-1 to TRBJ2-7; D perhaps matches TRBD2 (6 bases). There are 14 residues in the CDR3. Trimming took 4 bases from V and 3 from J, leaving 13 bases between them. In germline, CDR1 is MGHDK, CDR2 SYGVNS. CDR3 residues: CASSAPGVSYEQYF. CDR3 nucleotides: TGTGCCAGCAGTGCTCCGGGGGTCAGCTACGAGCAGTACTTC.

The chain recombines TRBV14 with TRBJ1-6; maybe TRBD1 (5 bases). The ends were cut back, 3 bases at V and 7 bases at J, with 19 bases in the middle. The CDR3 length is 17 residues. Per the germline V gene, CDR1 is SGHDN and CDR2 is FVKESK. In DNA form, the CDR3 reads TGTGCCAGCAGCCACGGTTGGAGGGGCCTAAGAAATTCACCCCTCCACTTT. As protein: CASSHGWRGLRNSPLHF.

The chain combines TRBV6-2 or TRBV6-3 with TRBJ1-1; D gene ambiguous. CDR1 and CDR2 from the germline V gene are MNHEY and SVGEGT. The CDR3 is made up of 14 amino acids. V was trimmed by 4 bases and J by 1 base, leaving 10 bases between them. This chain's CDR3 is CASSSLGQNTEAFF. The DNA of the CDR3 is TGTGCCAGCAGTTCACTCGGCCAGAACACTGAAGCTTTCTTT.

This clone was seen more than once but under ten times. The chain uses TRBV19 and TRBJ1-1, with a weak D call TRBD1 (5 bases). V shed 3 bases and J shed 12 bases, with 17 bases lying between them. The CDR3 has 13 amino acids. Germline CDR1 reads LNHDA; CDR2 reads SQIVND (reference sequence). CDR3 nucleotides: TGTGCCAGTAGTATGCGACAGCCGGTGGAAACTTTCTTT. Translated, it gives CASSMRQPVETFF.